One and the same sample provided the 4 T cell receptor beta chains below, sequenced in a study of regulatory T cells in long-lasting Graves disease. Libraries of TCR beta came from iRepertoire HTBI primers plus Arm-PCR of CDR3 regions. TCRdb re-derived calls from the multiplex PCR reads in MiXCR, one entry per CDR3 protein. The profile shows over 350,000 distinct CDR3 sequences, roughly 15% of them singletons. Sample time point: newly diagnosed GD, antithyroid drugs for less than 3 months. The TCR library used RNA extracted from PBMCs. These data also featured in a second study, about T cells in Graves' hyperthyroidism and ophthalmopathy.

Sequencing was performed on peripheral blood mononuclear cells (PBMCs), taken at new diagnosis, from a patient treated with antithyroid drugs. These receptors all stem from a woman in her 40s with Graves disease.

The V and J genes are TRBV6-1 and TRBJ2-1, with TRBD2 identical over 9 bases. This CDR3 is 20 amino acids long. The ends lost 2 bases at V and 0 bases at J; junction bases unmatched: 14. Germline V gene data show CDR1 as MNHNS and CDR2 as SASEGT. CDR3 sequence: CASSERGGLAGSSSYNEQFF. In DNA form, the CDR3 reads TGTGCCAGCAGTGAAAGGGGAGGCCTAGCGGGATCAAGCTCCTACAATGAGCAGTTCTTC.

This clonotype was observed many times. The genes are TRBV6-1 and TRBJ2-1; 8 nucleotides align to TRBD1. Germline V gene lookup returns CDR1 MNHNS and CDR2 SASEGT. Trimming removed 7 bases from V and 3 bases from J; junction bases left unmatched: 8. CDR3 length: 15 residues. CDR3 region: CASNPTGGGYNEQFF. The CDR3 DNA reads as TGTGCCAGCAACCCAACAGGGGGTGGCTACAATGAGCAGTTCTTC.

This clonotype was observed many times. V gene TRBV10-3 combines with J gene TRBJ2-5, with 7 positions matching TRBD1. The J segment lost 2 bases and the V segment lost 6 bases, leaving 9 bases of the junction unmatched. CDR1 and CDR2 from the germline V gene are ENHRY and SYGVKD. The CDR3 is 15 residues long. CDR3 DNA sequence: TGTGCCATCAGCCGGATAGGGACAGCTCAAGAGACCCAGTACTTC. Its protein product is CAISRIGTAQETQYF.

This clonotype showed up many times. The chain has TRBV14 and TRBJ1-1; 10 bases line up with TRBD1. Trimming at V came to 2 bases and at J to 4 bases, leaving 4 bases not matched to a gene. CDR3 length: 15 amino acids. Germline V CDR1 and CDR2: SGHDN, FVKESK. CDR3 in amino acids: CASSQRQGAGTEAFF. The CDR3 coding sequence is TGTGCCAGCAGCCAAAGACAGGGGGCCGGCACTGAAGCTTTCTTT.